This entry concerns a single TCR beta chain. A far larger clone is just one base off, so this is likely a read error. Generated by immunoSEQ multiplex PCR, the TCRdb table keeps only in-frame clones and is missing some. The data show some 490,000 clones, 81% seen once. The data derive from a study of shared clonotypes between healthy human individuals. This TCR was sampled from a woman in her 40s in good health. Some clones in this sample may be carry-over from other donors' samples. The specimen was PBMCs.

CDR3 amino acids: CTSIGKWDNEQFF. The CDR3, as DNA: TGTACCAGCATAGGGAAGTGGGACAATGAGCAGTTCTTC. This chain connects TRBV6-5 to TRBJ2-1; D is unclear. The CDR3 contains 13 residues. Germline V gene sequence: CDR1 MNHEY, CDR2 SVGAGI.